This paragraph reports one TCR beta chain. Its antigen is not known. This CDR3 region has 17 residues. Looked up from germline, CDR1 is GTSNPN and CDR2 is SVGIG (reference sequence). Trimming cost V 4 bases and J 0 bases; bases outside gene matches: 9. This sample is part of a study of cytomegalovirus exposure and HLA in healthy donors. The PCR employed 60 Vbeta primers together with 13 Jbeta primers. In the authors' workflow: Counted up in a later analysis, unique TCR beta chains came to about 83 million, with 9.5 million to 13 million shared. Assay: immunoSEQ multiplex PCR; the TCRdb copy retains only in-frame clones and omits some. V and J calls and clone size are copied from that table; D and trimming were computed from the DNA. The sample totals about 210,000 clones; its top ten clones hold over 0.75%. Study observations and caveats: Later analysis identified 17,000 or so TCR beta sequences associated with HLA alleles, using a false discovery rate threshold of 0.05. There were some 150 TCR beta chains listed as cytomegalovirus-associated.

At sampling all donors were nominally healthy, likely with unrecorded immune exposures. The sequence was obtained from a woman aged 25 to 39 in good health and CMV-seropositive. The chain joins TRBV30 to TRBJ1-4; 9 bases map to TRBD1. The sample taken for sequencing was PBMCs. The CDR3 protein is CAWTSRGQGATNEKLFF. The CDR3 DNA sequence: TGTGCCTGGACGAGCCGGGGACAGGGAGCAACTAATGAAAAACTGTTTTTT. The variable domain in full, with the rest retrieved from reference TRBV30 and TRBJ1-4, is SQTIHQWPATLVQPVGSPLSLECTVEGTSNPNLYWYRQAAGRGLQLLFYSVGIGQISSEVPQNLSASRPQDRQFILSSKKLLLSDSGFYLCAWTSRGQGATNEKLFFGSGTQLSVL.